These T cell receptor beta chains were read from a single sample in a study of vaccination and CD4 T cells after COVID-19. The antigens for these receptors are not known. Each CDR3 protein gets one entry after TCRdb re-called the PCR reads with MiXCR. Of 25,000 or so distinct CDR3 sequences in the sample, around two thirds were seen once. The sequences come from CD4+ T cells from blood, cultured in vitro, collected after SARS-CoV-2 vaccination. These receptors came from a human donor who received a COVID-19 vaccine. Both conserved end residues are part of each CDR3. Fields, in order: D gene, clone size, V gene, J gene, CDR3 DNA, CDR3 protein. A D gene is named only where the DNA matches it firmly. Clone size is given for some rows only: seen once, a few or many times, or a class if the clone is expanded.

NA,NA,TRBV19,TRBJ1-2,TGTGCCAGTACTACGGCTTTGAACTATGGCTACACCTTC,CASTTALNYGYTF
NA,once,TRBV6-5,TRBJ2-3,TGTGCCAGCAGTTACTCGAGAGCGGGTCTTGACACAGATACGCAGTATTTT,CASSYSRAGLDTDTQYF
TRBD1,NA,TRBV7-9,TRBJ1-1,TGTGCCAGCAGCTTACCGGGAGGTTGGGCAGGGGGGTCGAACACTGAAGCTTTCTTT,CASSLPGGWAGGSNTEAFF
NA,NA,TRBV24-1,TRBJ1-1,TGTGCCACCAGTGAGAGGGCGAACACTGAAGCTTTCTTT,CATSERANTEAFF
NA,once,TRBV7-9,TRBJ2-7,TGTGCCAGCAGCTTAGGGGGGGGGCCAAGAGACGAGCAGTACTTC,CASSLGGGPRDEQYF
NA,NA,TRBV6-1,TRBJ1-2,TGTGCCGTGGCCCGAGGGAACTATGGCTACACCTTC,CAVARGNYGYTF
NA,NA,TRBV6-5,TRBJ1-3,TGTGCCAGCAGTTACGGTGCGGGCTCTGGAAACACCATATATTTT,CASSYGAGSGNTIYF
NA,NA,TRBV5-1,TRBJ1-6,TGCGCCAGCAGCTCGCTTGCCCGGGGCTCTTATTCACCCCTCCACTTT,CASSSLARGSYSPLHF
TRBD1,NA,TRBV2,TRBJ1-5,TGTGCCAGCAGTGCAACAGGGGGCAGCAATCAGCCCCAGCATTTT,CASSATGGSNQPQHF
NA,few,TRBV6-1,TRBJ1-5,TGTGCCAGCAGCCGGGGGTACAATCAGCCCCAGCATTTT,CASSRGYNQPQHF
NA,once,TRBV25-1,TRBJ1-2,TGTGCCAGCAGTGAATTATCCTCCCCGAGGCACACCTTC,CASSELSSPRHTF
TRBD1,NA,TRBV7-8,TRBJ1-2,TGTGCCACCCCCGCGGGGGGGACAGGGGAAGGCTACACCTTC,CATPAGGTGEGYTF
TRBD1,few,TRBV20-1,TRBJ2-7,TGCAGTGCTACCCCGGACAGGGGGAGTGTCCACGAGCAGTACTTC,CSATPDRGSVHEQYF
NA,NA,TRBV6-1,TRBJ1-4,TGTGCCAGCAGTGAACGGTCAGGGAGGTTTGGACTGTTTTTT,CASSERSGRFGLFF
NA,NA,TRBV7-9,TRBJ1-2,TGTGCCAGCAGCTTAAGGGGCTATGGCTACACCTTC,CASSLRGYGYTF
NA,NA,TRBV19,TRBJ2-4,TGTGCCAGTAGTCTGTACTCAACAGGGTCCCTAGCCAAAAACATTCAGTACTTC,CASSLYSTGSLAKNIQYF
NA,NA,TRBV10-1,TRBJ1-6,TGCGCCAGCAGTGAAGGACGACCTCCCTATAATTCACCCCTCCACTTT,CASSEGRPPYNSPLHF
TRBD2,NA,TRBV7-9,TRBJ2-3,TGTGCCAGCAGCTTGCCCGGGGGGGCCCTCAGCACAGATACGCAGTATTTT,CASSLPGGALSTDTQYF
NA,NA,TRBV7-8,TRBJ2-5,TGTGCCAGCAGACCCAATTTCAGGGGCCGAAGCGAAGAGACCCAGTACTTC,CASRPNFRGRSEETQYF
NA,NA,TRBV21-1,TRBJ1-3,TGTGCCAGCAGCAAAGTCGAGGGACGAAGAAACACCATATATTTT,CASSKVEGRRNTIYF
NA,medium-sized,TRBV9,TRBJ2-6,TGTGCCAGCAGCGTAGGGTCAGGGCCGCCTGTTGGGGCCAACGTCCTGACTTTC,CASSVGSGPPVGANVLTF
TRBD1,NA,TRBV6-1,TRBJ2-3,TGTGCCAGCACAGGGGGCGCGGGTCAGCCCCAGTATTTT,CASTGGAGQPQYF
NA,few,TRBV7-9,TRBJ1-1,TGTGCCAGCAGCTTAGCAGGGGGGAACACTGAAGCTTTCTTT,CASSLAGGNTEAFF
NA,NA,TRBV19,TRBJ1-3,TGTGCCAGTAGTAATTCCCCTGGAAACACCATATATTTT,CASSNSPGNTIYF
NA,NA,TRBV7-9,TRBJ2-7,TGTGCCAGCAGCCCGCTGTACGAGCAGTACTTC,CASSPLYEQYF
NA,NA,TRBV24-1,TRBJ2-2,TGTGCCACCAGTGAAGGGGGTGAAAACACCGGGGAGCTGTTTTTT,CATSEGGENTGELFF
NA,NA,TRBV10-2,TRBJ2-3,TGCGCCAGCAGTGAGCCTGTGACAGGCCATGGGGGCACAGATACGCAGTATTTT,CASSEPVTGHGGTDTQYF
TRBD2,NA,TRBV24-1,TRBJ2-1,TGTGCCACCAGTGCCATCACCGGGACTAGCGACAATGAGCAGTTCTTC,CATSAITGTSDNEQFF
TRBD2,NA,TRBV19,TRBJ2-3,TGTGCCAGTAGTATGGTAGCGGGGGAATACACAGATACGCAGTATTTT,CASSMVAGEYTDTQYF
NA,NA,TRBV19,TRBJ2-5,TGTGCCAGTAATGATCCGGGCCACTCTGAGACCCAGTACTTC,CASNDPGHSETQYF
NA,NA,TRBV7-7,TRBJ1-6,TGTGCCAGCAGCTTAATCCCAAAAGAGGAACATAATTCACCCCTCCACTTT,CASSLIPKEEHNSPLHF
TRBD1,NA,TRBV2,TRBJ1-2,TGTGCCAGCAGTGCGTCGGGGACAGCCTATGGCTACACCTTC,CASSASGTAYGYTF